The clone carrying this TCR beta chain was observed a handful of times. The target antigen is unknown. J lost 4 bases, V lost 8 bases, and 10 bases had no gene match. The germline V gene has CDR1 MNHNY and CDR2 SVGAGI (reference sequence). The length of the CDR3 is 14 residues. PCR employed 60 Vbeta and 13 Jbeta primers. The method was immunoSEQ multiplex PCR; TCRdb's version includes in-frame clones alone and lacks a portion of them. The sample shows about 160,000 clones, roughly 83% of them seen only once. The data are from a study of cytomegalovirus exposure and HLA in healthy donors. Study results and limitations: Later on, an analysis tied 15,000 to 20,000 TCR beta sequences to HLA alleles at 0.05 false discovery rate.

The sample taken for sequencing was PBMCs. The origin of this receptor is a human donor in good health. This chain links TRBV6-6 with TRBJ2-7; 8 nucleotides line up with TRBD2. CDR3 residues: CASAAREGGYEQYF. The CDR3 coding sequence is TGTGCCAGCGCGGCCCGGGAGGGGGGATACGAGCAGTACTTC.